These 9 T cell receptor beta chains share one sample of origin, sequenced in a study of blood T cells in healthy people across ages. Alongside a J-beta primer mix, a sample-barcoded 5' primer served in a second PCR lasting roughly 7 to 11 cycles. Using its own MiXCR run on the 5' RACE reads, TCRdb lists one record per CDR3 protein. The sample lists about 380,000 distinct CDR3 sequences; 45% to 60% were seen once. What was sequenced was blood. The receptors shown here come from a man aged 60 to 69 in good health.

The chain carries TRBV4-3 and TRBJ2-5; tentatively, D is TRBD1 or TRBD2 (7 bases each). V lost 0 bases to trimming and J lost 11 bases, with 16 bases between them. The CDR3 spans 14 residues. From germline, CDR1 is LGHNA and CDR2 YSLEER. CDR3: CASSQESQGGEQYF. DNA for the CDR3: TGCGCCAGCAGCCAAGAGTCGCAGGGGGGGGAGCAGTACTTC.

The chain uses TRBV3-1 and TRBJ2-7; D unresolved. The J call may be wrong; the DNA end is better matched by TRBJ2-5. Germline values: CDR1 LGHDT, CDR2 YNNKEL (reference sequence). The CDR3 length is 16 residues. The CDR3 loop is CASSQDLEHGRETQYF. CDR3 DNA: TGTGCCAGCAGCCAAGATTTGGAGCACGGCAGGGAGACCCAGTACTTC.

This clonotype has more than one count but fewer than ten. The rearrangement uses TRBV5-4 and TRBJ1-2; D is perhaps TRBD1 (6 bases). Trimming pared 5 bases from V and 0 bases from J, leaving 17 bases between. Germline assignment: CDR1 SGHNT and CDR2 YYREEE (reference sequence). This CDR3 comprises 16 residues. CDR3 protein: CASRSETGRPNYGYTF. CDR3 DNA sequence: TGTGCCAGCAGATCGGAAACAGGGAGGCCTAACTATGGCTACACCTTC.

The chain has TRBV6-5 and TRBJ2-5, with 7 bases identical to TRBD2. Germline loops: CDR1 MNHEY, CDR2 SVGAGI. V dropped 4 bases and J dropped 11; count of bases not matched to a gene: 25. The CDR3 runs 18 residues. CDR3 sequence reads: CASSWALPGAGIGNEQYF. CDR3 sequence (DNA): TGTGCCAGCAGTTGGGCCCTTCCAGGAGCGGGAATAGGAAATGAGCAGTACTTC.

This clonotype occurred many times. The chain couples TRBV28 to TRBJ1-2; D gene unclear. The CDR3 is 11 residues long. The V end lost 2 bases, the J end lost 8 bases, and 6 bases lay between the germline ends. Germline-derived CDR1 and CDR2 are MDHEN and SYDVKM. The CDR3 protein is CASSLEGGYTF. In DNA form, the CDR3 reads TGTGCCAGCAGTTTAGAGGGAGGCTACACCTTC.

CDR3 protein: CSALGRQGRSYEQYF. The CDR3 DNA reads TGCAGTGCTCTCGGAAGACAGGGTAGATCCTACGAGCAGTACTTC. J is TRBJ2-7 and V is TRBV20-1, with TRBD1 matching over 7 bases. V was pared by 5 bases and J by 1 base, with 11 bases of the junction left unmatched. Germline values: CDR1 DFQATT, CDR2 SNEGSKA (reference sequence). This CDR3 spans 15 amino acids.

This clonotype occurred many times. The gene calls are TRBV20-1 and TRBJ2-1; TRBD2 agrees at 15 bases. The CDR3 runs to 16 residues. Germline loops: CDR1 DFQATT, CDR2 SNEGSKA (reference sequence). After removal of 6 bases from V and 4 bases from J, the junction contained 7 bases not matched to a gene. CDR3 region: CSARRTSGGAYNEQFF. Written as DNA, the CDR3 is TGCAGTGCCCGGAGGACTAGCGGGGGGGCATACAATGAGCAGTTCTTC.

This clonotype came up many times. The chain links TRBV20-1 to TRBJ2-5; 8 bases agree with TRBD1. The V gene's germline CDR1 is DFQATT and CDR2 SNEGSKA (reference sequence). The CDR3 is 16 amino acids. Trimming removed 5 bases from V and 0 bases from J; junction bases left unmatched: 11. Here the CDR3 DNA reads TGCAGTGCTCCGGACAGGGTAAAAGGGTACCAAGAGACCCAGTACTTC. This encodes CSAPDRVKGYQETQYF.

This clonotype appeared many times. This chain links TRBV28 with TRBJ2-3; 8 nucleotides align to TRBD1. This CDR3 has 13 amino acids. Germline assignment: CDR1 MDHEN and CDR2 SYDVKM. V was pared by 7 bases and J by 4 bases, with 4 bases of the junction left unmatched. The CDR3 region has the DNA TGTGCCAGCAAGGACAGGGTACCAGATACGCAGTATTTT. Translated, it gives CASKDRVPDTQYF.